This T cell receptor beta chain was documented in a study of blood T cell repertoires in COVID-19. Sequencing was performed with immunoSEQ multiplex PCR; in TCRdb, only in-frame clones are kept and a portion is missing. The table lists about 120,000 clones, around 85% of them singletons. The CDR3 is made up of 16 amino acids. Germline V gives CDR1 GTSNPN, CDR2 SVGIG (reference sequence). With 0 bases removed from V and 5 bases from J, the gap between germline ends came to 16 bases. The sequencing input was peripheral blood. V gene TRBV30 combines with J gene TRBJ1-4; no definite D call. This TCR was sampled from a human donor in a cohort sampled during active COVID-19. CDR3 DNA: TGTGCCTGGAGTGTACAAGTCCGGGAGTGGAATGAAAAACTGTTTTTT. Encoded protein: CAWSVQVREWNEKLFF.